This TCR beta chain was sequenced in a study of blood T cell repertoires in COVID-19. Looking at the study overall: Collection of acute and convalescent COVID-19 samples took place in the United States, Italy and Spain.

Authors' data handling: For nucleated cells, counts were estimated from reference gene primer amplification. TCRdb's copy holds only in-frame clones and misses some; the assay was immunoSEQ multiplex PCR. V, J and clone size are those of that table, while D and trimming were read from the DNA. The data show 75,000 to 80,000 clones, more than 75% seen once. Germline loops: CDR1 SEHNR, CDR2 FQNEAQ (reference sequence). V trimming: 6 bases; J trimming: 4 bases; junction bases outside the gene matches: 5. This CDR3 contains 16 residues. Sequenced sample: peripheral blood. This chain links TRBV7-9 with TRBJ2-1, with TRBD2 matching over 14 bases. The receptor's source is a man aged 55-75 years with COVID-19, enrolled during active disease. The CDR3 here is CASSRLAGGTYNEQFF. For the CDR3, the DNA is TGTGCCAGCAGTCGACTAGCGGGAGGGACTTACAATGAGCAGTTCTTC.